Presented here are 26 T cell receptor beta chains from one specimen sequenced in a study of Ad26.COV2.S vaccination and SARS-CoV-2 variants. Method: immunoSEQ multiplex PCR; TCRdb's copy keeps in-frame clones and lacks some. The table lists roughly 680,000 clones, 89% of them singletons, with roughly 1.5% in the top ten. Documented treatment: some 20 received Ad26.COV2.S at low or high dose, single or two shots; about 5 received placebo; per-sample allocation not given. Collection of the samples took place on day 63 after the first injection of vaccine or placebo. The sequencing used peripheral blood, collected in a trial of Ad26.COV2.S vaccine versus placebo. The receptors shown here come from a person aged 18-65 years who received the Ad26.COV2.S COVID-19 vaccine or a placebo.

This chain links TRBV24-1 with TRBJ2-1; D gene unclear. Germline values: CDR1 KGHDR, CDR2 SFDVKD. The length of the CDR3 is 15 residues. V lost 3 bases and J 3 bases, leaving 11 bases between the germline ends. CDR3 sequence (DNA): TGTGCCACCAGTGATCCCGCGGCAGGCTACAATGAGCAGTTCTTC. It translates to CATSDPAAGYNEQFF.

V and J are TRBV6-6 and TRBJ2-7; possibly TRBD2 for D (5 bases). Trimming took off 0 bases at V and 4 bases at J, with 16 bases between the two ends. This CDR3 region has 16 residues. Germline V gene lookup returns CDR1 MNHNY and CDR2 SVGAGI (reference sequence). The DNA for the CDR3 is TGTGCCAGCAGTTACTCGCAAGGTCCCGAGGGTTACGAGCAGTACTTC. Residues: CASSYSQGPEGYEQYF.

V usage is TRBV4-2 and J usage is TRBJ2-1; D call uncertain. Germline-derived CDR1 and CDR2 are LGHNA and YNFKEQ. The germline V and J ends were trimmed by 5 bases and 7 bases, with 24 bases remaining between them. The CDR3 loop spans 17 amino acids. The CDR3 sequence is CASSITPTQWGMNEQFF. The CDR3 DNA follows: TGTGCCAGCAGCATAACACCGACCCAGTGGGGTATGAATGAGCAGTTCTTC.

This rearrangement joins TRBV7-2 to TRBJ1-1, with D possibly being TRBD1 (6 bases). Germline V CDR1 and CDR2: SGHTA, FQGNSA. CDR3 length: 14 residues. V was clipped by 3 bases and J by 4 bases, with 12 bases between them. CDR3 residues: CASSFGQGPTEAFF. CDR3 DNA: TGTGCCAGCAGCTTTGGTCAGGGGCCCACTGAAGCTTTCTTT.

This rearrangement joins TRBV7-9 to TRBJ2-5; 8 positions agree with TRBD2. This CDR3 is 14 amino acids long. J was trimmed by 4 bases and V by 1 base; bases with no gene match: 2. Germline V CDR1 and CDR2: SEHNR, FQNEAQ (reference sequence). CDR3 amino acids: CASSLGRGGETQYF. As DNA, the CDR3 is TGTGCCAGCAGCTTAGGACGGGGGGGAGAGACCCAGTACTTC.

This clone was counted a few times. The rearrangement uses TRBV12-2 and TRBJ1-6. TRBV12-2 is designated a pseudogene. The length of the CDR3 is 13 residues. The CDR3 bases are TGTGCAAGTCGCTTATCCCGGAATTCACCCCTCCACTTT. Amino acids: CASRLSRNSPLHF.

J is TRBJ1-6 and V is TRBV21-1; TRBD1 was called by the table and not checked on the DNA. TRBV21-1 counts as a pseudogene. The CDR3 has 16 residues. CDR3 residues: CASSGSRDRGHSPLHF. The DNA of the CDR3 is TGTGCCAGCAGCGGATCCCGGGACAGGGGCCATTCACCCCTCCACTTT.

This sequence joins TRBV7-2 and TRBJ1-5; D possibly corresponds to TRBD1 (6 bases). The CDR3 contains 16 residues. V lost 5 bases and J 0 bases, leaving 14 bases between the germline ends. Germline assignment: CDR1 SGHTA and CDR2 FQGNSA. This CDR3 is CASSPSGGASNQPQHF. CDR3 nucleotides: TGTGCCAGCAGCCCCTCGGGGGGGGCTAGCAATCAGCCCCAGCATTTT.

The V and J genes are TRBV30 and TRBJ1-1; D not certain. CDR3 length: 12 amino acids. Trimming took off 7 bases at V and 1 base at J, with 10 bases between the two ends. Per germline, CDR1 GTSNPN and CDR2 SVGIG (reference sequence). CDR3 in amino acids: CAFGRTNTEAFF. The CDR3 DNA follows: TGTGCCTTTGGACGAACGAACACTGAAGCTTTCTTT. The full variable domain, completed using reference TRBV30 and TRBJ1-1, is SQTIHQWPATLVQPVGSPLSLECTVEGTSNPNLYWYRQAAGRGLQLLFYSVGIGQISSEVPQNLSASRPQDRQFILSSKKLLLSDSGFYLCAFGRTNTEAFFGQGTRLTVV.

This clone appeared a single time. This chain joins TRBV9 and TRBJ1-1; D unclear. Germline V lookup: CDR1 SGDLS, CDR2 YYNGEE. The V and J ends lost 2 bases and 3 bases respectively, with 8 bases between them. This CDR3 is built from 13 residues. The CDR3 loop is CASSVADDTEAFF. CDR3 coding DNA: TGTGCCAGCAGCGTGGCAGACGACACTGAAGCTTTCTTT.

The gene calls are TRBV10-1 and TRBJ2-7; 9 bases match TRBD2. The CDR3 contains 15 residues. CDR1 is WNHNN, CDR2 SYGVQD, per germline (reference sequence). V gave up 2 bases and J gave up 3 bases; unmatched junction bases: 5. The DNA of the CDR3 is TGCGCCAGCAGTGAGCGAGCGGGAGGAATCTACGAGCAGTACTTC. Translation: CASSERAGGIYEQYF.

This sequence joins TRBV29-1 and TRBJ2-7, with 9 bases identical to TRBD1. CDR3 length equals 12 residues. Per the germline V gene, CDR1 is SQVTM and CDR2 is ANQGSEA. The V gene end was trimmed by 7 bases and the J gene end by 7 bases; junction bases not matched to a gene: 8. The CDR3 loop is CSAGQGGREQYF. CDR3 coding DNA: TGCAGCGCGGGACAGGGCGGACGGGAGCAGTACTTC.

V gene TRBV5-1 combines with J gene TRBJ2-1; 7 positions agree with TRBD2. The V gene end was trimmed by 0 bases and the J gene end by 6 bases; junction bases not matched to a gene: 6. Germline V gene data show CDR1 as SGHRS and CDR2 as YFSETQ. This CDR3 region has 15 residues. For the CDR3, the DNA is TGCGCCAGCAGCTTGGGTCTAGCGGACTCCAATGAGCAGTTCTTC. Its translation is CASSLGLADSNEQFF.

The chain combines TRBV7-9 with TRBJ2-5, with D uncertain. Germline assignment: CDR1 SEHNR and CDR2 FQNEAQ (reference sequence). CDR3 length equals 14 residues. V lost 2 bases to trimming and J lost 0 bases, with 7 bases between them. CDR3 nucleotide sequence: TGTGCCAGCAGCTTAAACGGTTACCAAGAGACCCAGTACTTC. It yields the protein CASSLNGYQETQYF.

As for this clone: At one end the junction does not follow the germline gene, possibly because of a read error. The chain recombines TRBV3-1 (or the pseudogene TRBV3-2) with TRBJ1-1, with D possibly being TRBD1 (6 bases). CDR3 length: 11 residues. Per germline, CDR1 LGHDT and CDR2 YNNKEL (reference sequence). CDR3 DNA sequence: TGTGCCAGCAGCTTGGAAGACAGGCGGATTTTT. This gives the protein CASSLEDRRIF.

The V and J genes are TRBV19 and TRBJ2-7; TRBD1 might be the D (6 bases). Germline CDR1 and CDR2: LNHDA and SQIVND (reference sequence). This CDR3 comprises 15 residues. The V end lost 5 bases, the J end lost 0 bases, and 14 bases lay between the germline ends. This CDR3 reads CASSQDRDTSYEQYF. In DNA form, the CDR3 reads TGTGCCAGTAGTCAAGACCGGGACACCTCCTACGAGCAGTACTTC.

This chain uses TRBV2 with TRBJ2-5, with 7 bases that match TRBD1. Germline CDR1 and CDR2: SNHLY and FYNNEI. The CDR3 is 16 amino acids. V was pared by 4 bases and J by 1 base, with 9 bases of the junction left unmatched. Written as DNA, the CDR3 is TGTGCCAGCAGTGGGGACCCAGACAGGGCCCAAGAGACCCAGTACTTC. Translated, it gives CASSGDPDRAQETQYF.

This chain links TRBV5-5 with TRBJ1-1, with D perhaps TRBD1 (6 bases). The germline CDR1 and CDR2 sequences are SGHKS and YYEKEE (reference sequence). Trimming removed 0 bases at V and 8 bases at J, with 17 bases between. There are 15 residues in the CDR3. The CDR3 DNA reads TGTGCCAGCAGCTTGGTCGTAGGGCCAGGGGTCGAAGCTTTCTTT. Its translation is CASSLVVGPGVEAFF.

The V call is TRBV19, the J call TRBJ1-2, with 10 bases identical to TRBD1. Germline lookup yields CDR1 LNHDA and CDR2 SQIVND (reference sequence). The CDR3 totals 14 residues. V lost 7 bases, J lost 5 bases, and 7 bases stayed unmatched. CDR3 nucleotide sequence: TGTGCCAGTACCCGGACAGGGGGGGGATATGGCTACACCTTC. Residues: CASTRTGGGYGYTF.

The V and J genes are TRBV2 and TRBJ1-4, with TRBD1 identical over 9 bases. CDR1 is SNHLY and CDR2 is FYNNEI in the germline V gene. The CDR3 has 16 residues. V lost 1 base, J lost 5 bases, and 5 bases stayed unmatched. The CDR3 DNA reads TGTGCCAGCAGTGAAGTTGGGGGGACAGGGAATGAAAAACTGTTTTTT. The encoded protein is CASSEVGGTGNEKLFF.

This chain links TRBV27 with TRBJ2-7; no clear D. This CDR3 is built from 13 residues. Germline V gives CDR1 MNHEY, CDR2 SMNVEV (reference sequence). Trimming took 3 bases from V and 2 from J, leaving 8 bases between them. CDR3 residues: CASSLYRTYEQYF. In DNA form, the CDR3 reads TGTGCCAGCAGTTTGTACAGAACCTACGAGCAGTACTTC.

The V call is TRBV30, the J call TRBJ1-6, with 8 bases aligning to TRBD1. V shed 7 bases and J 7 bases; nucleotides not matched to a gene: 15. The CDR3 loop spans 16 amino acids. Germline V gives CDR1 GTSNPN, CDR2 SVGIG (reference sequence). The CDR3 loop reads CAYHGQGRGWNSPLHF. The CDR3 bases are TGTGCCTACCACGGACAGGGCCGTGGATGGAATTCACCCCTCCACTTT.

V is TRBV25-1 and J is TRBJ1-3, with D perhaps TRBD1 (6 bases). The CDR3 length is 15 residues. V lost 2 bases to trimming and J lost 4 bases, with 12 bases between them. Per the germline V gene, CDR1 is MGHDK and CDR2 is SYGVNS. This CDR3 reads CASSELLGAGNTIYF. In DNA, the CDR3 is TGTGCCAGCAGTGAACTCCTGGGGGCCGGAAACACCATATATTTT.

The chain links TRBV24-1 to TRBJ1-6, with TRBD1 identical over 8 bases. Trimming took 5 bases from V and 10 from J; bases not matched to a gene: 6. The CDR3 is 14 residues long. The germline V gene has CDR1 KGHDR and CDR2 SFDVKD. The CDR3 bases are TGTGCCACCAGTGCAGGACAGGGAGGGTCACCCCTCCACTTT. Translation: CATSAGQGGSPLHF.

The rearrangement joins TRBV7-2 to TRBJ1-2; 7 bases agree with TRBD1. Germline V CDR1 and CDR2: SGHTA, FQGNSA. The CDR3 runs 12 residues. The V and J ends lost 7 bases and 8 bases, in that order; junction bases with no gene match: 7. In DNA form, the CDR3 reads TGTGCCAGCACCCGGACAGGTGAGGGCTACACCTTC. It is translated as CASTRTGEGYTF.

V gene TRBV7-2 combines with J gene TRBJ1-5; D unclear. Trimming removed 5 bases at V and 4 bases at J, with 12 bases between. CDR1 and CDR2 from the germline V gene are SGHTA and FQGNSA. The CDR3 extends over 14 amino acids. CDR3 residues: CASSAYGPNQPQHF. The DNA of the CDR3 is TGTGCCAGCAGCGCGTACGGACCAAATCAGCCCCAGCATTTT. The full variable domain, completed using reference TRBV7-2 and TRBJ1-5, is GAGVSQSPSNKVTEKGKDVELRCDPISGHTALYWYRQSLGQGLEFLIYFQGNSAPDKSGLPSDRFSAERTGGSVSTLTIQRTQQEDSAVYLCASSAYGPNQPQHFGDGTRLSIL.